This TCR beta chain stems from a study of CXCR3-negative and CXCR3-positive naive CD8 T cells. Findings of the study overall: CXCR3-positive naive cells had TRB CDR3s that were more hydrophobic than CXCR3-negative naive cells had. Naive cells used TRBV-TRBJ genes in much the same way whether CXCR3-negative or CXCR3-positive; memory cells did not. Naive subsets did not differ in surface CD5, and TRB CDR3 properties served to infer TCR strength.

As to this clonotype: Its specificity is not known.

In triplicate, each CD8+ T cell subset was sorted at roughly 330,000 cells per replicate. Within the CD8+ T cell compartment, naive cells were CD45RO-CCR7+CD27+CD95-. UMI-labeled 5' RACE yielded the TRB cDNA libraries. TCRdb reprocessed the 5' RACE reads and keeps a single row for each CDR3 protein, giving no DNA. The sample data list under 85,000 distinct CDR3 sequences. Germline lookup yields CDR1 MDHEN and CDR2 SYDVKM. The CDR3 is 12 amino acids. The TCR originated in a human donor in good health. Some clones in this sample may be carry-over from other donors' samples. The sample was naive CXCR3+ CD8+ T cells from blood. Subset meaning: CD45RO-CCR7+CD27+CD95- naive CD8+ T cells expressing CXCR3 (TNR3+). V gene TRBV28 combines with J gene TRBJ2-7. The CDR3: CASSLLSYEQYF. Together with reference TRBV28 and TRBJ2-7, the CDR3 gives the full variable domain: DVKVTQSSRYLVKRTGEKVFLECVQDMDHENMFWYRQDPGLGLRLIYFSYDVKMKEKGDIPEGYSVSREKKERFSLILESASTNQTSMYLCASSLLSYEQYFGPGTRLTVT.